A selection of T cell receptor beta chains follows, all from one sample in a study of cytomegalovirus exposure and HLA in healthy donors. Assay used: immunoSEQ multiplex PCR; TCRdb lists only in-frame clones, some missing. This table holds around 190,000 clones, 70% to 80% found once. The source material was PBMCs. The receptors were gathered from a man aged 60 to 69 in good health and CMV-seronegative. The CDR3 runs from the conserved cysteine through the conserved F or W. D genes are given only for firm matches. Expanded clones are given a class, and other clones once, few, many or no size at all.

>-|-|TRBV10-2|TRBJ1-5
TGCGCCAGCTCTCAGGCCTTCAATCAGCCCCAGCATTTT
CASSQAFNQPQHF
>few|-|TRBV19|TRBJ1-2
TGTGCCAGTAGTATAGGACAGTACCCTAACTATGGCTACACCTTC
CASSIGQYPNYGYTF
>-|-|TRBV15|TRBJ1-4
TGTGCCACCAGCAAAGCGGATCGGGGGGCTAATGAAAAACTGTTTTTT
CATSKADRGANEKLFF
>-|-|TRBV7-2|TRBJ2-5
TGTGCCAGCAAGACAGTAGGAGAGACCCAGTACTTC
CASKTVGETQYF
>once|-|TRBV25-1|TRBJ1-1
TGTGCCAGCAAAGGGTCGATCGCGGGGGGGACTGAAGCTTTCTTT
CASKGSIAGGTEAFF
>-|-|TRBV19|TRBJ2-1
TGTGCCAGTAAGAGTACTCTCTACAATGAGCAGTTCTTC
CASKSTLYNEQFF
>-|-|TRBV28|TRBJ2-1
TGTGCCAGCAGTCTGCAGGGTTGTGAGCAGTTCTTC
CASSLQGCEQFF
>few|TRBD1|TRBV6-1|TRBJ1-1
TGTGCCAGCAGACCCGGGACAGGGTCGAACACTGAAGCTTTCTTT
CASRPGTGSNTEAFF
>few|-|TRBV9|TRBJ2-3
TGTGCCAGCAGCGTAGGGGTTAGCGGCCGCACAGATACGCAGTATTTT
CASSVGVSGRTDTQYF
>-|-|TRBV6-1|TRBJ1-1
TGTGCCAGCAGTCCCCTTAGCGTGATGAACACTGAAGCTTTCTTT
CASSPLSVMNTEAFF
>-|TRBD2|TRBV15|TRBJ2-1
TGTGCCACCAGCAGGGGGGGGACTAGCTCCTACAATGAGCAGTTCTTC
CATSRGGTSSYNEQFF
>-|-|TRBV7-3|TRBJ1-5
TGTGCCAGCAGCTTATTTTCCGTCGGGGGGTCGCGCAATCAGCCCCAGCATTTT
CASSLFSVGGSRNQPQHF
>-|-|TRBV29-1|TRBJ2-2
TGCAGCGCGGCGGACACCGGGGAGCTGTTTTTT
CSAADTGELFF
>-|-|TRBV28|TRBJ1-5
TGTGCCAGCAGCTTGGGGAGTCAGCCCCAGCATTTT
CASSLGSQPQHF
>-|-|TRBV27|TRBJ2-1
TGTGCCAGCAGATCGTTAAACTACAATGAGCAGTTCTTC
CASRSLNYNEQFF
>-|TRBD1|TRBV6-6|TRBJ2-7
TGTGCCAGCAGTTATACCCGGACAGGTCCCCCCTACGAGCAGTACTTC
CASSYTRTGPPYEQYF
>-|TRBD1|TRBV5-1|TRBJ1-1
TGCGCCAGCAGCTTGGCCGCAGGGGGCGGCACTGAAGCTTTCTTT
CASSLAAGGGTEAFF
>-|TRBD1|TRBV15|TRBJ2-4
TGTGCCTCCATGGGCCATGGACAGGGCGACATTCAGTACTTC
CASMGHGQGDIQYF
>once|TRBD1|TRBV27|TRBJ1-5
TGTGCCAGCAGTCCCGGGACAGGTACTCAGCCCCAGCATTTT
CASSPGTGTQPQHF
>-|-|TRBV7-2|TRBJ2-1
TGTGCCAGCAGCTTCGGCCGGGATAGGCAGTTCTTC
CASSFGRDRQFF
>-|TRBD2|TRBV5-1|TRBJ2-7
TGCGCCAGCAGGGGGGGGGCCTACGAGCAGTACTTC
CASRGGAYEQYF
>-|TRBD1|TRBV5-1|TRBJ2-7
TGCGCCAGCAGCATGGGACAGGGAGTCCACGAGCAGTACTTC
CASSMGQGVHEQYF
>-|TRBD1|TRBV27|TRBJ2-3
TGTGCCAGCAGTCTCCGGGACAGGGTTCCGATGGATACGCAGTATTTT
CASSLRDRVPMDTQYF
>few|-|TRBV9|TRBJ1-5
TGTGCCAGCAGCGCCGCCCCGACAGCCCATCAGCCCCAGCATTTT
CASSAAPTAHQPQHF
>-|TRBD2|TRBV6-4|TRBJ2-3
TGTGCCAGCAGTGACTCAGGAAGTAGCGGGGATACGCAGTATTTT
CASSDSGSSGDTQYF
>-|TRBD2|TRBV5-1|TRBJ2-3
TGCGCCAGCAGCCCCGGACTAGCGGGGGAAGATACGCAGTATTTT
CASSPGLAGEDTQYF
>-|TRBD2|TRBV6-1|TRBJ2-3
TGTGCCAGCAGTCGGACTAGCGGGAGAACAGATACGCAGTATTTT
CASSRTSGRTDTQYF
>once|-|TRBV6-6|TRBJ1-5
TGTGCCAGCAGCGAGAATCAGCCCCAGCATTTT
CASSENQPQHF
>few|TRBD2|TRBV9|TRBJ2-3
TGTGCCAGCAGCGCGACTCTAGCGGGAGGGACAGATACGCAGTATTTT
CASSATLAGGTDTQYF